Listed below are T cell receptor beta chains from one sample, sequenced in a study of T cells in Graves' hyperthyroidism and ophthalmopathy. TCRdb re-called the multiplex PCR reads with MiXCR, one entry per CDR3 protein. This table has roughly 600,000 distinct CDR3 sequences, roughly 15% appearing once. Sequenced material: blood. These receptors all stem from a woman aged 45-65 years with Graves' ophthalmopathy. Each CDR3 is given with its conserved first and last residue. D genes are given only for firm matches. Size tells how often a clone was seen (once, few, many) or the class of an expanded clone, and some rows leave it out.

. TRBJ2-7 TRBV4-3 TRBD2 CASSQDRGLAGVYEQYF TGCGCCAGCAGCCAAGATAGGGGACTAGCAGGGGTGTACGAGCAGTACTTC
many TRBJ2-1 TRBV29-1 . CSAGRLTGTLYNEQFF TGCAGCGCTGGCCGACTAACCGGGACACTCTACAATGAGCAGTTCTTC
many TRBJ1-1 TRBV12-3/TRBV12-4 . CASRKYRTEAFF TGTGCCAGCAGGAAATATAGAACTGAAGCTTTCTTT
many TRBJ2-1 TRBV3-1 TRBD2 CASSQDGVVAGGPVEQFF TGTGCCAGCAGCCAAGATGGGGTGGTGGCGGGAGGGCCGGTTGAGCAGTTCTTC
many TRBJ2-3 TRBV20-1 TRBD2 CSATKWTSGSTDTQYF TGCAGTGCTACCAAATGGACTAGCGGGAGTACAGATACGCAGTATTTT
many TRBJ1-1 TRBV27 TRBD1 CASSSRQGETAEAFF TGTGCCAGCAGTTCAAGACAGGGGGAGACGGCTGAAGCTTTCTTT
few TRBJ1-5 TRBV6-2/TRBV6-3 . CASWESYNQPQHF TGTGCCAGCTGGGAGAGCTACAATCAGCCCCAGCATTTT
many TRBJ2-7 TRBV28 TRBD2 CASHSRGRNEQYF TGTGCCAGCCATTCGCGGGGGAGGAACGAGCAGTACTTC
few TRBJ2-6 TRBV2 . CASSGQSSGANVLTF TGTGCCAGCAGCGGGCAGAGCTCTGGGGCCAACGTCCTGACTTTC
many TRBJ2-2 TRBV11-2 . CASSHLQGRFTGELFF TGTGCCAGCAGTCATCTACAGGGAAGGTTCACCGGGGAGCTGTTTTTT
few TRBJ2-6 TRBV7-9 TRBD1 CASSQGQGATGANVLTF TGTGCCAGCAGCCAGGGACAGGGGGCCACTGGGGCCAACGTCCTGACTTTC
few TRBJ1-2 TRBV7-9 . CASSINSRSVGYGYTF TGTGCCAGCAGCATCAACTCCAGGAGTGTAGGCTATGGCTACACCTTC
. TRBJ2-1 TRBV5-6 TRBD2 CASSPDLSGNSYNEQFF TGTGCCAGCAGCCCTGACCTTAGCGGGAACTCCTACAATGAGCAGTTCTTC
many TRBJ2-7 TRBV20-1 TRBD2 CSARDLRASGSFYEQYF TGCAGTGCTAGAGATCTCCGAGCTAGCGGGAGTTTCTACGAGCAGTACTTC
few TRBJ2-5 TRBV7-9 TRBD2 CASSLFREGEGTQYF TGTGCCAGCAGCTTATTCCGGGAGGGCGAGGGGACCCAGTACTTC
many TRBJ2-7 TRBV28 . CASSPNDGAAYEQYF TGTGCCAGCAGCCCCAATGACGGGGCAGCCTACGAGCAGTACTTC
many TRBJ2-1 TRBV20-1 TRBD2 CSASGAGGGYNEQFF TGCAGTGCTAGCGGAGCGGGAGGGGGCTACAATGAGCAGTTCTTC
. TRBJ1-3 TRBV20-1 TRBD1 CSARLRDSRNTIYF TGCAGTGCTAGACTCCGGGACAGCAGAAACACCATATATTTT
many TRBJ1-2 TRBV28 . CASSSSPRQAGYTF TGTGCCAGCAGTTCCTCACCCCGACAGGCTGGCTACACCTTC
few TRBJ2-5 TRBV7-2 . CASSLKEAQYF TGTGCCAGCAGCCTCAAAGAGGCCCAGTACTTC
few TRBJ2-5 TRBV19 TRBD2 CASSTETGLGSQETQYF TGTGCCAGTAGTACAGAGACGGGACTAGGAAGCCAAGAGACCCAGTACTTC
. TRBJ2-3 TRBV7-2 TRBD2 CASSRSSGAGDTQYF TGTGCCAGCAGCAGATCTAGCGGGGCAGGGGATACGCAGTATTTT
many TRBJ1-6 TRBV5-1 . CASSTANYNSPLHF TGCGCCAGCAGCACAGCGAACTATAATTCACCCCTCCACTTT
many TRBJ1-3 TRBV2 . CASTVEGSRPGNTIYF TGTGCCAGCACCGTGGAGGGGAGTAGACCTGGAAACACCATATATTTT